The 20 T cell receptor beta chains listed next were all sequenced from one sample in a study of T cells in Graves' hyperthyroidism and ophthalmopathy. The CDR3 regions of TCR beta were amplified from RNA transcripts. First-round RT-PCR with HTBI primers amplified the TCR CDR3 region. TCRdb used MiXCR to reprocess the multiplex PCR reads, holding one entry per CDR3 protein. The sample holds 450,000 to 550,000 distinct CDR3 sequences, roughly a quarter seen once. Sequencing used blood. Receptors were obtained from a woman aged 25 to 45 with Graves' ophthalmopathy.

This clonotype was seen at least ten times. This chain connects TRBV12-3 or TRBV12-4 to TRBJ1-5; no firm D call. The CDR3 extends over 13 amino acids. V lost 5 bases and J 7 bases, leaving 12 bases between the germline ends. The CDR3 loop reads CASSGGLGQPQHF. DNA of the CDR3: TGTGCCAGCAGTGGAGGGCTGGGGCAGCCCCAGCATTTT.

This clonotype was observed at least ten times. J is TRBJ1-1 and V is TRBV12-3 or TRBV12-4; D remains ambiguous. The CDR3 is 13 amino acids. Trimming took 6 bases from V and 1 from J, leaving 9 bases between them. The CDR3: CASSRLRNTEAFF. The CDR3 DNA follows: TGTGCCAGCAGCAGACTGAGGAACACTGAAGCTTTCTTT.

The V call is TRBV7-8, the J call TRBJ2-5; D gene ambiguous. With 2 bases removed from V and 6 bases from J, the gap between germline ends came to 10 bases. This CDR3 spans 13 amino acids. CDR1 and CDR2 from the germline V gene are SGHVS and FQNEAQ. The DNA for the CDR3 is TGTGCCAGCAGCTTATCCGACCCTCAGACCCAGTACTTC. Translated: CASSLSDPQTQYF.

There are many counts of this clonotype. The chain recombines TRBV7-8 with TRBJ2-4; D may match TRBD1 or TRBD2 (5 bases each). Deletions cut 5 bases from V and 3 bases from J, with 14 bases between. Germline V lookup: CDR1 SGHVS, CDR2 FQNEAQ. The CDR3 length is 15 residues. The chain's CDR3 is CASSNIWDGKNIQYF. As DNA, the CDR3 is TGTGCCAGCAGCAATATTTGGGACGGCAAAAACATTCAGTACTTC.

This chain joins TRBV30 and TRBJ2-5; TRBD1 aligns across 7 bases. Germline CDR1 reads GTSNPN; CDR2 reads SVGIG (reference sequence). V shed 0 bases, J shed 4 bases, and the junction held 8 bases outside the gene matches. The CDR3 spans 15 residues. The CDR3 spells CAWSVATGSGETQYF. In DNA form, the CDR3 reads TGTGCCTGGAGTGTAGCGACAGGGAGTGGAGAGACCCAGTACTTC.

This clonotype was detected ten times or more. The chain recombines TRBV27 with TRBJ2-5; 13 nucleotides line up with TRBD2. CDR3 length: 15 residues. V was clipped by 6 bases and J by 2 bases; unmatched bases: 3. Germline CDR1 and CDR2: MNHEY and SMNVEV (reference sequence). CDR3 amino acids: CASSTSGGAQETQYF. CDR3 nucleotide sequence: TGTGCCAGCAGCACTAGCGGGGGGGCTCAAGAGACCCAGTACTTC.

This clonotype was seen at least ten times. The chain couples TRBV18 to TRBJ1-1; D not resolved. Germline V CDR1 and CDR2: KGHSH, LQKENI. The CDR3 length is 14 residues. V lost 6 bases and J 1 base, leaving 12 bases between the germline ends. The CDR3 nucleotides are TGTGCCAGCTCGAAAGGGTCTCCGAACACTGAAGCTTTCTTT. Amino acids: CASSKGSPNTEAFF.

The chain employs TRBV25-1 and TRBJ2-5; unclear D gene. Germline V gene lookup returns CDR1 MGHDK and CDR2 SYGVNS. This CDR3 contains 19 residues. With 2 bases removed from V and 5 bases from J, the gap between germline ends came to 27 bases. The DNA of the CDR3 is TGTGCCAGCAGTGAAGCTCTTTCGGGTGTCGCACGGATGAGGGAGACCCAGTACTTC. This sequence encodes CASSEALSGVARMRETQYF.

The chain joins TRBV25-1 to TRBJ2-2; D call uncertain. The V and J ends lost 1 base and 2 bases respectively, with 11 bases between them. This CDR3 has 16 amino acids. Germline lookup yields CDR1 MGHDK and CDR2 SYGVNS. CDR3 sequence reads: CASSELQESNTGELFF. The CDR3 DNA is TGTGCCAGCAGTGAATTGCAGGAATCAAACACCGGGGAGCTGTTTTTT.

This clonotype has just a few counts. This chain joins TRBV20-1 and TRBJ2-5; 8 nucleotides align to TRBD2. The CDR3 has 15 amino acids. CDR1 is DFQATT, CDR2 SNEGSKA, per germline (reference sequence). V trimming: 7 bases; J trimming: 5 bases; junction bases outside the gene matches: 15. The CDR3 protein is CSGRDDGRAGETQYF. CDR3 sequence (DNA): TGCAGTGGAAGGGATGACGGGAGGGCCGGGGAGACCCAGTACTTC.

This clonotype was detected only a few times. The rearrangement joins TRBV2 to TRBJ1-2, with 12 bases fitting TRBD1. V shed 8 bases and J 4 bases; nucleotides not matched to a gene: 8. The CDR3 length is 15 residues. Germline values: CDR1 SNHLY, CDR2 FYNNEI. The CDR3 nucleotides are TGTGCCAGCGTCCGGGACAGGGGGCCAGGCTATGGCTACACCTTC. Translated, it gives CASVRDRGPGYGYTF.

The chain couples TRBV10-3 to TRBJ1-1, with TRBD1 matching 9 bases. The V gene's germline CDR1 is ENHRY and CDR2 SYGVKD. V gave up 10 bases and J gave up 10 bases; unmatched junction bases: 16. The CDR3 consists of 14 residues. The CDR3 coding sequence is TGTGCCAGCAGCCCGCAAGGGACAGGGACAGGAGCTTTCTTT. Protein sequence: CASSPQGTGTGAFF.

This clonotype was seen repeatedly, ten times or more. The chain combines TRBV9 with TRBJ2-7; D unresolved. There are 15 residues in the CDR3. The V gene lost 3 bases and the J gene lost 0 bases, with 13 bases spanning the gap. From germline, CDR1 is SGDLS and CDR2 YYNGEE. CDR3 in DNA: TGTGCCAGCAGCGCTACCGTGTTAAGCTCCTACGAGCAGTACTTC. Its protein is CASSATVLSSYEQYF.

This clonotype showed up many times. The J gene is TRBJ2-7, the V gene TRBV4-2; a weak D match, TRBD1 (5 bases). Germline V lookup: CDR1 LGHNA, CDR2 YNFKEQ. Trimming removed 5 bases from V and 1 base from J, with 21 bases in between. The CDR3 sequence is 17 residues long. The CDR3 nucleotides read TGTGCCAGCAGCAGAATAAGGGGTAGTGCAGAATCCTACGAGCAGTACTTC. Translating gives CASSRIRGSAESYEQYF.

The rearrangement uses TRBV19 and TRBJ1-1; TRBD1 agrees at 8 bases. Per germline, CDR1 LNHDA and CDR2 SQIVND (reference sequence). V gave up 10 bases and J gave up 0 bases; unmatched junction bases: 7. The CDR3 is 14 residues long. The CDR3 nucleotides are TGTGCCACCTCCTCGACAGGGGTGAACACTGAAGCTTTCTTT. Its protein product is CATSSTGVNTEAFF.

This clonotype was counted many times. The chain recombines TRBV10-1 with TRBJ2-7; tentative D call: TRBD1 (6 bases). This CDR3 is built from 13 residues. From germline, CDR1 is WNHNN and CDR2 SYGVQD (reference sequence). Trimming pared 4 bases from V and 5 bases from J, leaving 12 bases between. The CDR3 loop reads CASSAPGADEQYF. CDR3 in DNA: TGCGCCAGCAGTGCACCAGGGGCTGACGAGCAGTACTTC.

In regard to this clonotype: One junction end does not reproduce the germline sequence, and a read error may be involved. The CDR3, as DNA: TGCAACGTTGTTATTAAGGGAGAGACCCAGTACTTC. It is translated as CNVVIKGETQYF. The V call is TRBV29-1, the J call TRBJ2-5; no clear D. The CDR3 contains 12 residues. Per germline, CDR1 SQVTM and CDR2 ANQGSEA.

This clonotype was counted at least ten times. The rearrangement uses TRBV27 and TRBJ1-1; D remains unclear. The CDR3 extends over 15 amino acids. V gave up 1 base and J gave up 3 bases, with 12 bases separating them. Looked up from germline, CDR1 is MNHEY and CDR2 is SMNVEV (reference sequence). The CDR3 region has the DNA TGTGCCAGCAGTTTATTTGCGTGGTTGGACACTGAAGCTTTCTTT. It specifies CASSLFAWLDTEAFF.

At least ten counts were recorded for this clonotype. This chain uses TRBV20-1 with TRBJ2-7; 9 positions match TRBD2. V was clipped by 5 bases and J by 0 bases; unmatched bases: 8. The CDR3 extends over 15 amino acids. CDR1 is DFQATT and CDR2 is SNEGSKA in the germline V gene (reference sequence). This CDR3 is CSAHAGLAFSYEQYF. CDR3 nucleotides: TGCAGTGCTCACGCGGGACTAGCCTTCTCCTACGAGCAGTACTTC.

This clonotype showed up just a few times. The CDR3, as DNA: TGTGCCAGCAGTTTAGGTGGTGTGGGCCCCTTTTACGAGCAGTACTTC. It translates to CASSLGGVGPFYEQYF. The chain is built from TRBV12-3 or TRBV12-4 and TRBJ2-7; D gene unclear. Trimming removed 1 base at V and 4 bases at J, with 17 bases between. The CDR3 contains 16 residues.